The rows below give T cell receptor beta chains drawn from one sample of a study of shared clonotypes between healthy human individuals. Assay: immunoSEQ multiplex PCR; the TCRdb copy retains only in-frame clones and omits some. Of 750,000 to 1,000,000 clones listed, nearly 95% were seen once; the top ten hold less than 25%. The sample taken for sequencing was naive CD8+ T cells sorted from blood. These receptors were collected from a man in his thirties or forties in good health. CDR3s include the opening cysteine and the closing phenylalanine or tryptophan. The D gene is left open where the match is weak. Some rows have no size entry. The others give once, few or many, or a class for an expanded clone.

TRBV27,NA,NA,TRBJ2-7,CASSLGGGRNYEQYF,TGTGCCAGCAGTTTAGGAGGGGGCCGGAACTACGAGCAGTACTTC
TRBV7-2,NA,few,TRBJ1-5,CASSLEWQGNQPQHF,TGTGCCAGCAGCTTAGAATGGCAGGGCAATCAGCCCCAGCATTTT
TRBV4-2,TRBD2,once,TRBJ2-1,CASSQASGRGNEQFF,TGTGCCAGCAGCCAAGCTAGCGGGAGAGGGAATGAGCAGTTCTTC
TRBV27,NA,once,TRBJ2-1,CASSLLSGGFSYNEQFF,TGTGCCAGCAGTTTATTATCAGGCGGCTTCTCCTACAATGAGCAGTTCTTC
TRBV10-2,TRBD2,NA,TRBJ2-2,CASAGTSGTGELFF,TGCGCCAGTGCCGGGACTAGCGGCACCGGGGAGCTGTTTTTT
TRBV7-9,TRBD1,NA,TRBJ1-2,CASSLTGGYGYTF,TGTGCCAGCAGCTTAACAGGGGGCTATGGCTACACCTTC
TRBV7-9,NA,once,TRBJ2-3,CASSAGTPDTQYF,TGTGCCAGCAGCGCGGGGACTCCCGATACGCAGTATTTT
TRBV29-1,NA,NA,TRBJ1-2,CSARTEDYGYTF,TGCAGCGCTCGGACAGAGGACTATGGCTACACCTTC
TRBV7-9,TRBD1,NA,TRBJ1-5,CASSHSTGGLQPQHF,TGTGCCAGCAGCCATTCGACAGGGGGCCTTCAGCCCCAGCATTTT
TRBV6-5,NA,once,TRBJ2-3,CASSYRVTSTDTQYF,TGTGCCAGCAGTTACAGGGTTACTAGCACAGATACGCAGTATTTT
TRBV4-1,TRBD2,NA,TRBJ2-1,CASSQGLAGSSYNEQFF,TGCGCCAGCAGCCAGGGACTAGCGGGCAGCTCCTACAATGAGCAGTTCTTC
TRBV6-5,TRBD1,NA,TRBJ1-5,CASRRQGGHRPQHF,TGTGCCAGCAGACGACAGGGGGGACACCGACCCCAGCATTTT
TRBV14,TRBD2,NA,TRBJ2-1,CASSQDSGGSYNEQFF,TGTGCCAGCAGCCAAGATTCGGGGGGCTCCTACAATGAGCAGTTCTTC
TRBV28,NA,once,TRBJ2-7,CASSSLPRGASSYEQYF,TGTGCCAGCAGTTCGCTTCCGAGGGGGGCCAGTTCCTACGAGCAGTACTTC
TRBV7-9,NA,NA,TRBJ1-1,CASTPPGPNLNTEAFF,TGTGCCAGCACCCCACCCGGACCTAACCTGAACACTGAAGCTTTCTTT
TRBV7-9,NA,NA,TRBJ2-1,CASSLEIGQNNEQFF,TGTGCCAGCAGCTTAGAAATTGGGCAGAACAATGAGCAGTTCTTC
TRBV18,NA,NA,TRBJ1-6,CASSPPGRQDSYFLGPSPLHF,TGTGCCAGCTCACCACCGGGCAGGCAAGACTCATACTTCTTAGGGCCTTCACCCCTCCACTTT
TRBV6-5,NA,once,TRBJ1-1,CASSYSQGRSEAFF,TGTGCCAGCAGTTACTCCCAGGGGAGGTCTGAAGCTTTCTTT
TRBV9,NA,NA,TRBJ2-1,CASSSPVKFQFF,TGTGCCAGCAGCTCCCCGGTTAAATTCCAGTTCTTC
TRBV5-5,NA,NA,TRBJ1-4,CASSVDSVEEEKLFF,TGTGCCAGCAGCGTGGACAGTGTAGAGGAGGAAAAACTGTTTTTT
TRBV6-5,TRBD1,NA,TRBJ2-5,CASRKGQGFWETQYF,TGTGCCAGCAGGAAGGGACAGGGATTTTGGGAGACCCAGTACTTC
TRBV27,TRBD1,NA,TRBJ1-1,CASRPGTGGTEAFF,TGTGCCAGCCGGCCCGGGACAGGGGGCACTGAAGCTTTCTTT